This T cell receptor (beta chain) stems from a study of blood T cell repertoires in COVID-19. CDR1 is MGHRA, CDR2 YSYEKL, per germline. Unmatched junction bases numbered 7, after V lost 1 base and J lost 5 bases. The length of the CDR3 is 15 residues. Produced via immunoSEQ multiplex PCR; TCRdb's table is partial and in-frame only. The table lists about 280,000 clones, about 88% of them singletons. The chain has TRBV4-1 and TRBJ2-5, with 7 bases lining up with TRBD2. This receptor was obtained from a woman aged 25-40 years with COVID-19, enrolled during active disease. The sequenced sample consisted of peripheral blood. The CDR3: CASSQGSQGGETQYF. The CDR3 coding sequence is TGCGCCAGCAGCCAAGGTAGTCAGGGAGGGGAGACCCAGTACTTC.